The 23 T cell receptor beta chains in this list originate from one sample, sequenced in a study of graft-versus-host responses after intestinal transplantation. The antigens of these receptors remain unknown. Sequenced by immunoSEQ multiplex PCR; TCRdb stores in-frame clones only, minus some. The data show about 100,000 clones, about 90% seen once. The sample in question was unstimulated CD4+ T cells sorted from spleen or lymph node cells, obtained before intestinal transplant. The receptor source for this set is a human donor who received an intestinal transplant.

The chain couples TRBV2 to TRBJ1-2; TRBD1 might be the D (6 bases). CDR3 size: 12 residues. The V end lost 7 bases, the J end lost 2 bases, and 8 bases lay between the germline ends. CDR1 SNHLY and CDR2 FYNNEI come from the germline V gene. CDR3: CASTQGNYGYTF. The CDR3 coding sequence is TGTGCCAGCACGCAGGGGAACTATGGCTACACCTTC.

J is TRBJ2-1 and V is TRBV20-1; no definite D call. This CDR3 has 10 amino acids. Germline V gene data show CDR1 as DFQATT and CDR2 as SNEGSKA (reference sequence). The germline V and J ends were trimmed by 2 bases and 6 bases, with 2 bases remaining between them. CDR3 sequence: CSARSNEQFF. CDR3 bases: TGCAGTGCTAGAAGCAATGAGCAGTTCTTC.

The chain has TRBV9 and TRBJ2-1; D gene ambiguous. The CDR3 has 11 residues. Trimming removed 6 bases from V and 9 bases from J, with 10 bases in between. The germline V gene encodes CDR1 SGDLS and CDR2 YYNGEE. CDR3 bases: TGTGCCAGCACACACGTGGGTGAGCAGTTCTTC. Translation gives CASTHVGEQFF.

For the CDR3, the DNA is TGTGCCAGCAGCGTAGCGGCTAGCCAGGCAGATACGCAGTATTTT. It encodes CASSVAASQADTQYF. The V gene is TRBV9, the J gene TRBJ2-3, with a weak D call TRBD2 (5 bases). Between the trimmed V and J ends, which lost 0 bases and 4 bases, there was a span of 12 bases. This CDR3 is 15 amino acids long. The V gene's germline CDR1 is SGDLS and CDR2 YYNGEE.

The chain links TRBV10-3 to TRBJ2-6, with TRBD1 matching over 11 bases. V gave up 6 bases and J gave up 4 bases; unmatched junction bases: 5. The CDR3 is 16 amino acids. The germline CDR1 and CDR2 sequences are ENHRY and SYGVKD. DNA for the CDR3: TGTGCCATCAGGCGGGACAGGGGGACCGGGGCCAACGTCCTGACTTTC. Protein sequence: CAIRRDRGTGANVLTF.

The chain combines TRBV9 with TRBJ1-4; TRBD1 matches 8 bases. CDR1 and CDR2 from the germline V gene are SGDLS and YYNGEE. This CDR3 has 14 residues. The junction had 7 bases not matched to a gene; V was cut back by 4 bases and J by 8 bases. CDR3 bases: TGTGCCAGCAGCAGCAGGGGGCTGGGAGAAAAACTGTTTTTT. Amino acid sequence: CASSSRGLGEKLFF.

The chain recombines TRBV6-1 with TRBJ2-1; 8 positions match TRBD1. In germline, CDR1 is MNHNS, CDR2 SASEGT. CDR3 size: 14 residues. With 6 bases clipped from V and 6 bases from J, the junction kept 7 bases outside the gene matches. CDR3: CASSGMDRVNEQFF. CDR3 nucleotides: TGTGCCAGCAGCGGAATGGACAGGGTCAATGAGCAGTTCTTC.

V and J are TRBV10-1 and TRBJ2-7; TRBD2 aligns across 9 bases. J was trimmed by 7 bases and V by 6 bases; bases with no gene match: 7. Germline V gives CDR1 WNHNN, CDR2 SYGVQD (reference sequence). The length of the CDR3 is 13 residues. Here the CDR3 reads CASSPGLAREQYF. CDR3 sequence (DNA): TGCGCCAGCAGCCCGGGACTAGCACGGGAGCAGTACTTC.

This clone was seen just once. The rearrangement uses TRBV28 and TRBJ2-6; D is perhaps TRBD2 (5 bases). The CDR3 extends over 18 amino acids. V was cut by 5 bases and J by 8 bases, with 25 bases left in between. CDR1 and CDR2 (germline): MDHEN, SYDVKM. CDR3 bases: TGTGCCAGCAGTCTCTTAGGAGCGGACCGCCGATCTACCAACGTCCTGACTTTC. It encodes CASSLLGADRRSTNVLTF.

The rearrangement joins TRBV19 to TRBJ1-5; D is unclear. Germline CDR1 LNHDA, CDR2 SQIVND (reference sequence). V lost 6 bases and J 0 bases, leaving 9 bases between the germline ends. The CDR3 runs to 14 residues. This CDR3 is CASSLLLSNQPQHF. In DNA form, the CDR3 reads TGTGCCAGTAGCTTGCTGCTTAGCAATCAGCCCCAGCATTTT.

The CDR3 loop is CASKTGLVGEDTQYF. CDR3 in DNA: TGTGCCAGCAAAACGGGGTTAGTTGGGGAAGATACGCAGTATTTT. This chain connects TRBV2 to TRBJ2-3; perhaps TRBD2 as D (5 bases). Deletions cut 7 bases from V and 5 bases from J, with 19 bases between. The CDR3 contains 15 residues. Germline V gives CDR1 SNHLY, CDR2 FYNNEI.

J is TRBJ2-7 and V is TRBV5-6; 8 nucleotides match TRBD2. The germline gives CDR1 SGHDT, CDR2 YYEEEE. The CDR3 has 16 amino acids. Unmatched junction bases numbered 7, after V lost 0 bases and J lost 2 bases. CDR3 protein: CASSLAGGAQTYEQYF. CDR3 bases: TGTGCCAGCAGCTTGGCCGGGGGGGCGCAGACCTACGAGCAGTACTTC.

DNA of the CDR3: TGTGCCAGCACTCCCCGACCAGGCTATGAAAAACTGTTTTTT. Translation: CASTPRPGYEKLFF. The chain joins TRBV6-5 to TRBJ1-4, with D unclear. Germline V lookup: CDR1 MNHEY, CDR2 SVGAGI. V lost 7 bases, J lost 6 bases, and 15 bases lay in between. This CDR3 comprises 14 residues.

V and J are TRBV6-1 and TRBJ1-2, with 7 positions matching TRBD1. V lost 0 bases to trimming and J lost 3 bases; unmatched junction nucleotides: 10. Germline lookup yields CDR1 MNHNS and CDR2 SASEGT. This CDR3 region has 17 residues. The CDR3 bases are TGTGCCAGCAGTGAAGCGTTAGGCGTAGACAGGGACTATGGCTACACCTTC. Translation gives CASSEALGVDRDYGYTF.

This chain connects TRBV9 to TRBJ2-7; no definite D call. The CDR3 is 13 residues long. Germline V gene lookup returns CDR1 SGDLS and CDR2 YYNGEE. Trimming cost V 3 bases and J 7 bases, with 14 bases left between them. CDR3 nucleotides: TGTGCCAGCAGCGCAAGGATCGGTGGTGAGCAGTACTTC. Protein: CASSARIGGEQYF.

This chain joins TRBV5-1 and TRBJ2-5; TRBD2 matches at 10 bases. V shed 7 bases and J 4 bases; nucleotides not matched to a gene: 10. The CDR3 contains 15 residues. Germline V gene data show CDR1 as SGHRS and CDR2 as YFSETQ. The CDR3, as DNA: TGCGCCAGCGCCAAAAGCGGGGGGGCCGCAGAGACCCAGTACTTC. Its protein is CASAKSGGAAETQYF.

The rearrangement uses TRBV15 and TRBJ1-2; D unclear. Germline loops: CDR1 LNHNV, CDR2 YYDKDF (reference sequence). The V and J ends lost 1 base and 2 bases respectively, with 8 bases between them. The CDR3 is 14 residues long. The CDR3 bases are TGTGCCACCAGCAGAGGGGATCCCAACTATGGCTACACCTTC. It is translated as CATSRGDPNYGYTF.

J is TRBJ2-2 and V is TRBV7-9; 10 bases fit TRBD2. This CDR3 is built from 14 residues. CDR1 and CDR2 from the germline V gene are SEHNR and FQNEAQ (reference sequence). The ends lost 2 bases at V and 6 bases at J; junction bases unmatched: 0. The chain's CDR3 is CASSLLAGAGELFF. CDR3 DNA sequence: TGTGCCAGCAGCTTACTAGCGGGAGCCGGGGAGCTGTTTTTT.

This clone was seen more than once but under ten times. The CDR3 coding sequence is TGTGCCAGCTCACCACAGGTAGATAACACTGAAGCTTTCTTT. Protein sequence: CASSPQVDNTEAFF. V gene TRBV18 combines with J gene TRBJ1-1; no definite D call. Germline V gene lookup returns CDR1 KGHSH and CDR2 LQKENI. The CDR3 sequence is 14 residues long. Trimming cost V 1 base and J 2 bases, with 8 bases left between them.

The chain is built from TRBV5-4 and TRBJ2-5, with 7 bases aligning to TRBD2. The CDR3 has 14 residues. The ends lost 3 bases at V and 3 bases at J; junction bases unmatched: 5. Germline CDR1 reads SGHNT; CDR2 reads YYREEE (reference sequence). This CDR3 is CASSSPGGKETQYF. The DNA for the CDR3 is TGTGCCAGCAGCTCGCCGGGGGGAAAAGAGACCCAGTACTTC.

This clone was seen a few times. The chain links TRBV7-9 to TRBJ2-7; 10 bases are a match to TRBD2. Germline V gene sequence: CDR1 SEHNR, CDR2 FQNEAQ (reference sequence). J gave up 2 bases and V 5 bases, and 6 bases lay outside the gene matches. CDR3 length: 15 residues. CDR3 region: CASSQGTSVPYEQYF. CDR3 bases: TGTGCCAGCAGCCAGGGGACTAGCGTTCCCTACGAGCAGTACTTC.

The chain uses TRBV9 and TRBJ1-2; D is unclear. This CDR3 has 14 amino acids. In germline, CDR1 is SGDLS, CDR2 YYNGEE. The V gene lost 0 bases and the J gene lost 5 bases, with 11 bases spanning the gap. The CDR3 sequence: CASSVDPSWYGYTF. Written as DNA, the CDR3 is TGTGCCAGCAGCGTAGACCCCAGCTGGTATGGCTACACCTTC.

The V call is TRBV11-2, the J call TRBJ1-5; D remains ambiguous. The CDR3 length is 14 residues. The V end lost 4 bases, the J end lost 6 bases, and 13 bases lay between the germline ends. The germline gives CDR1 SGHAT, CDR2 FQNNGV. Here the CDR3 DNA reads TGTGCCAGCAGCTCGACCGCCGTGGGTCAGCCCCAGCATTTT. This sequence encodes CASSSTAVGQPQHF. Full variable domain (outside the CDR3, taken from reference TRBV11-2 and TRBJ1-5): EAGVAQSPRYKIIEKRQSVAFWCNPISGHATLYWYQQILGQGPKLLIQFQNNGVVDDSQLPKDRFSAERLKGVDSTLKIQPAKLEDSAVYLCASSSTAVGQPQHFGDGTRLSIL.